The T cell receptor (beta chain) under discussion was sequenced for a study of blood T cell repertoires in COVID-19. The overall study: Spain, Italy and the United States supplied samples that represented acute and convalescent COVID-19. Sources were T cells, B-cell-depleted T cells, or PBMCs; the material itself was cDNA or gDNA.

Germline CDR1 is LGHNA and CDR2 is YNFKEQ. This CDR3 comprises 18 residues. V lost 1 base to trimming and J lost 4 bases; unmatched junction nucleotides: 13. As processed by the authors: Reference gene primer amplification gave estimated nucleated cell counts. Some clones are missing from TCRdb's copy, which holds only in-frame ones; the method was immunoSEQ multiplex PCR. The DNA gave D and trimming, while V, J and clone size come from that table. The repertoire has around 140,000 clones, about 90% of them found once; the top ten carry roughly 2.5%. The source of this sequence is a man in his fifties with active COVID-19. Input material: peripheral blood. This sequence joins TRBV4-2 and TRBJ2-5; 9 nucleotides match TRBD2. Written as DNA, the CDR3 is TGTGCCAGCAGCCAAGCTGGTTTCGAGCGGGGGGTCTTAGAGACCCAGTACTTC. This codes for CASSQAGFERGVLETQYF.